This T cell receptor (beta chain) came from a study of cytomegalovirus exposure and HLA in healthy donors. Study outcomes and limitations: Subsequent analysis of the 120 or so validation repertoires found a tendency for first-cohort TCR clusters to co-occur. While the bulk of TCR sequences proved rare, some public TCRs turned up in many donors.

TCRdb keeps only in-frame clones here, not all; method: immunoSEQ multiplex PCR. The table records approximately 300,000 clones, about nine tenths of them present only once. The V end was cut by 3 bases, the J end by 2 bases, with 10 bases between. In germline, CDR1 is SQVTM, CDR2 ANQGSEA. This CDR3 comprises 13 residues. About this clone: The antigen is not known.

The validation cohort, a group of roughly 120 subjects, included the donors and was separate from the approximately 700-subject first cohort. The sequenced sample consisted of PBMCs. The clonotype was recovered from a woman under 30 in good health and CMV-seronegative. This sequence joins TRBV29-1 and TRBJ2-5, with TRBD1 as a possible D gene (6 bases). CDR3: CSVDKDRQETQYF. CDR3 bases: TGCAGCGTTGATAAGGACAGACAAGAGACCCAGTACTTC. Using reference TRBV29-1 and TRBJ2-5 for the parts outside the CDR3, the full variable domain is SAVISQKPSRDICQRGTSLTIQCQVDSQVTMMFWYRQQPGQSLTLIATANQGSEATYESGFVIDKFPISRPNLTFSTLTVSNMSPEDSSIYLCSVDKDRQETQYFGPGTRLLVL.